The entry that follows covers one TCR beta chain sequence. The antigen is unknown. The CDR3 is 11 residues long. CDR1 is LNHNV and CDR2 is YYDKDF in the germline V gene (reference sequence). V lost 1 base and J 6 bases, leaving 4 bases between the germline ends. The data were taken from a study of blood T cells in healthy people across ages. The study's findings and limits: Not knowing donor CMV status may have confounded expanded clonotype changes. In these data, TCR beta diversity tracked strongly with naive T cell percentage. The unsorted PBMCs prevented any conclusive comparison of naive versus antigen-experienced cells.

For the second PCR, which ran for roughly 6 to 12 cycles, a sample-barcoded 5' primer and a J-beta primer mix were used. In TCRdb, the 5' RACE reads were re-called with MiXCR into one record per CDR3 protein. The sample shows fewer than 1 million distinct CDR3 sequences, 40% to 50% of them seen only once. The gene calls are TRBV15 and TRBJ2-7; D is uncertain. The clonotype comes from a man aged 60-69 years in good health. Material for sequencing was blood. The chain's CDR3 is CATSRGGEQYF. CDR3 bases: TGTGCCACCAGCAGAGGCGGCGAGCAGTACTTC.